Below are 2 T cell receptor beta chains sequenced from a single sample in a study of blood T cell repertoires in COVID-19. Sequenced by immunoSEQ multiplex PCR; TCRdb stores in-frame clones only, minus some. The table has 200,000 to 250,000 clones, 88% seen once. Sample: PBMCs or T cells enriched from blood (not recorded which). These receptors all come from a woman aged 50 to 65 with acute COVID-19.

This CDR3 reads CASSLTSSYEQYF. CDR3 DNA: TGTGCCAGCAGCTTAACTAGCTCCTACGAGCAGTACTTC. The rearrangement uses TRBV5-6 and TRBJ2-7; tentatively, D is TRBD2 (5 bases). Trimming left V 2 bases short and J 0 bases short, with 6 bases between. Germline CDR1 reads SGHDT; CDR2 reads YYEEEE. The CDR3 is made up of 13 amino acids.

This clone came up a few times. The V gene is TRBV7-3, the J gene TRBJ1-6, with 8 nucleotides matching TRBD1. Germline V gene data show CDR1 as SGHTA and CDR2 as FQGTGA. This CDR3 has 13 residues. The junction had 5 bases not matched to a gene; V was cut back by 5 bases and J by 11 bases. In nucleotides, the CDR3 is TGTGCCAGCAGCCGGACAGGGTCGACACCCCTCCACTTT. It translates to CASSRTGSTPLHF.